Presented here are 2 T cell receptor beta chains from one specimen sequenced in a study of patients and donors after allogeneic stem cell transplantation. One entry per CDR3 protein results from TCRdb running MiXCR on the RT-PCR reads. The sample holds roughly 140,000 distinct CDR3 sequences, 30% to 45% seen once. The sequencing input was blood, either unsorted or a sorted T cell fraction (not recorded which). These receptors all stem from a human donor who was either an allogeneic HSCT recipient or a stem cell or donor lymphocyte infusion donor (not recorded which). It is not recorded whose cells these are; they may come from a transplant donor.

Only one count was recorded for this clonotype. This chain joins TRBV7-6 and TRBJ1-2, with a tentative D call TRBD1 (6 bases). The CDR3 sequence is 15 residues long. Germline loops: CDR1 SGHVS, CDR2 FNYEAQ. V lost 5 bases to trimming and J lost 8 bases, with 21 bases between them. CDR3 residues: CASSLRDINSGGYTF. The CDR3 DNA follows: TGTGCCAGCAGCCTCCGGGACATTAATTCGGGAGGCTACACCTTC.

This clonotype came up once. The V gene is TRBV20-1, the J gene TRBJ2-7, with 8 bases matching TRBD1. The J segment lost 5 bases and the V segment lost 6 bases, leaving 6 bases of the junction unmatched. The length of the CDR3 is 12 residues. Germline assignment: CDR1 DFQATT and CDR2 SNEGSKA (reference sequence). The CDR3 here is CSASPGGNEQYF. In nucleotides, the CDR3 is TGCAGTGCCTCCCCAGGGGGCAACGAGCAGTACTTC.